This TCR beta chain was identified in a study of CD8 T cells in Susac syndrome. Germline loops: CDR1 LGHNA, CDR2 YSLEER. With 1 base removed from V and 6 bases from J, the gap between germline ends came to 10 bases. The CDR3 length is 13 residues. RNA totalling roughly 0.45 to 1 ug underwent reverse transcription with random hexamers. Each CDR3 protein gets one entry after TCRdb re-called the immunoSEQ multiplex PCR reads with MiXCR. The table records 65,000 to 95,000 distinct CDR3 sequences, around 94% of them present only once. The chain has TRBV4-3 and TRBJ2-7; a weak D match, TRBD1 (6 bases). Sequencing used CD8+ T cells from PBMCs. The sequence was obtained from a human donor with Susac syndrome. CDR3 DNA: TGCGCCAGCAGCCAAGTAGAAGGGGGCGAGCAGTACTTC. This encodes CASSQVEGGEQYF.